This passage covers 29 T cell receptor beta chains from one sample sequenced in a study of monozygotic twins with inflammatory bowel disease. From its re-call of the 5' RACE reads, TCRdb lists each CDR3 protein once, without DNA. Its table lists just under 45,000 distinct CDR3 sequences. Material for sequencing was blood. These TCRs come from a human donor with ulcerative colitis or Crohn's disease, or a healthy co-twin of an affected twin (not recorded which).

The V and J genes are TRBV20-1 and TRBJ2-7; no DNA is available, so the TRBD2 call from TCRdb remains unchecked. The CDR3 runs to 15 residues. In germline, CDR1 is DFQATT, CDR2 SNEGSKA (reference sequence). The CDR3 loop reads CSASRLAATSYEQYF.

The CDR3: CASSLGLAGAIPYNEQFF. The chain is built from TRBV27 and TRBJ2-1; checking the TCRdb D call of TRBD1 is not possible without DNA. The length of the CDR3 is 18 residues. In germline, CDR1 is MNHEY, CDR2 SMNVEV (reference sequence).

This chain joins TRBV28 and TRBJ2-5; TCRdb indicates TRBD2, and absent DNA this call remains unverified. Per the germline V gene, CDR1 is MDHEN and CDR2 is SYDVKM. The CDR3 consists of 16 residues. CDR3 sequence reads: CASSLRTSGYQETQYF.

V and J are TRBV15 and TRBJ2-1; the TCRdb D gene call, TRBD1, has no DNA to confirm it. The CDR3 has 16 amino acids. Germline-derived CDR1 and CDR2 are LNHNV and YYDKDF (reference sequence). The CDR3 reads CATSRDLGTQANEQFF.

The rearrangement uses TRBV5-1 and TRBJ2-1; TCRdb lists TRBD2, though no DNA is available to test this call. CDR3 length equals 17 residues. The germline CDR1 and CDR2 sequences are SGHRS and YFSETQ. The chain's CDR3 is CASSLAREWSFNNEQFF.

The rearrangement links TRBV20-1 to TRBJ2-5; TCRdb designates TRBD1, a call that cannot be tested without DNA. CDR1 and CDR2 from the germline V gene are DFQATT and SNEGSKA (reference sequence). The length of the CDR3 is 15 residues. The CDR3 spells CSVPRKGTRRETQYF.

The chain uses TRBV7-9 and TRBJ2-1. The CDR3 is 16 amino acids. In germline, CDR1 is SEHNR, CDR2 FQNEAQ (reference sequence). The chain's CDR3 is CASSSYGRERLNEQFF.

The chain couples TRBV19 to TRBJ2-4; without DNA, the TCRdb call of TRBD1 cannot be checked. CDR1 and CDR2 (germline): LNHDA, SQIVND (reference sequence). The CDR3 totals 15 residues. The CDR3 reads CASSISAGPKNIQYF.

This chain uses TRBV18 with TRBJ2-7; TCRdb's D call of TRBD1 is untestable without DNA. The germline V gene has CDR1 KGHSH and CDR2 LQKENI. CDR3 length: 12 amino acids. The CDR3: CASRTGSGEQYF.

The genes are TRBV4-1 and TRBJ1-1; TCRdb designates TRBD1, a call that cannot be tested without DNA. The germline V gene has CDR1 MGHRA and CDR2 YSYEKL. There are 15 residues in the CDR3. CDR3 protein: CASSQVRTGNTEAFF.

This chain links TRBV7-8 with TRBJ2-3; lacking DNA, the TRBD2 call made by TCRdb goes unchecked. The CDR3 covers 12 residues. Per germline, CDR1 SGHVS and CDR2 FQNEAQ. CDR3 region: CASSQLRGRQYF.

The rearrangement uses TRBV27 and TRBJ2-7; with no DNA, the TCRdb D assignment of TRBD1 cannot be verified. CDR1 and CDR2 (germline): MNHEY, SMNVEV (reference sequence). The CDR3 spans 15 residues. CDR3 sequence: CASSLFMSGSGEQYF.

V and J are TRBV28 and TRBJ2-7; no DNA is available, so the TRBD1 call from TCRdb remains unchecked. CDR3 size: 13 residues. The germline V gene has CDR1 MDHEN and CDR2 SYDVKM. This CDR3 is CASTLQVEYEQYF.

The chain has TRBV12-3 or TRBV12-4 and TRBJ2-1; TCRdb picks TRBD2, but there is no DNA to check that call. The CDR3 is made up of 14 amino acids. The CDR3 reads CASSLGLAYGEQFF.

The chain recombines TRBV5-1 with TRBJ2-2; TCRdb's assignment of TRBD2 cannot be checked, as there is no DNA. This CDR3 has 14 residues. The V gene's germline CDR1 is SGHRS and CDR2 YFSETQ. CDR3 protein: CASSVTSGTGELFF.

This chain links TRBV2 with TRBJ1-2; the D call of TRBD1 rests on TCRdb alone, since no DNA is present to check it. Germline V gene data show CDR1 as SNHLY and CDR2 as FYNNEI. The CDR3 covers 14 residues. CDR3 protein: CASSPQGNREGYTF.

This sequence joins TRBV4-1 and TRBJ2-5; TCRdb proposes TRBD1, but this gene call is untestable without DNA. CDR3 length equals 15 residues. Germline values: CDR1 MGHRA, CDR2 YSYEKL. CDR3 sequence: CASSQDRGFRETQYF.

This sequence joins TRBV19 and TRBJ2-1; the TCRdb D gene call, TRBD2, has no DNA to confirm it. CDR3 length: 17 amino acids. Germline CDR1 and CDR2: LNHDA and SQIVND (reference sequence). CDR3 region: CATIPSGRDPRYNEQFF.

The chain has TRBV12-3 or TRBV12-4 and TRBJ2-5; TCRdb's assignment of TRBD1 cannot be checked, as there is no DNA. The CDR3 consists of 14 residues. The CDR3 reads CASSLRTVPETQYF.

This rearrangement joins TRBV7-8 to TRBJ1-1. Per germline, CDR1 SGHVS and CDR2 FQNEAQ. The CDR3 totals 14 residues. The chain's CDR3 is CASSFGSRSTEAFF.

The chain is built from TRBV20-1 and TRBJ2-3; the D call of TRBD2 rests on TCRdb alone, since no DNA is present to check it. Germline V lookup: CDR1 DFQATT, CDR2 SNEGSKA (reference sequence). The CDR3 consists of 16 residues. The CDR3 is CSARALPQQRTDTQYF.

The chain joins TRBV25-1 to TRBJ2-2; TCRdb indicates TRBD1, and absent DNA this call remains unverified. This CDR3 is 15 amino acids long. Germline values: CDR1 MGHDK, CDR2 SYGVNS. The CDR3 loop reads CASSELDRDTGELFF. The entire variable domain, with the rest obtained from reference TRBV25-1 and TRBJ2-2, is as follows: EADIYQTPRYLVIGTGKKITLECSQTMGHDKMYWYQQDPGMELHLIHYSYGVNSTEKGDLSSESTVSRIRTEHFPLTLESARPSHTSQYLCASSELDRDTGELFFGEGSRLTVL.

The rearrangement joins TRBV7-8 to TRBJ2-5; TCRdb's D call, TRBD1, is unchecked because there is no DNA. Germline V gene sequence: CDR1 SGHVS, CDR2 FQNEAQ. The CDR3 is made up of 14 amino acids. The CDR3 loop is CASSFAGGGETQYF.

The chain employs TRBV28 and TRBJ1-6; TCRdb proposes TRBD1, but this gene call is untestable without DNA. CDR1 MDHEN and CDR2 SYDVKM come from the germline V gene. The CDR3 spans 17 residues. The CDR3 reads CASNEGQGGYYNSPLHF.

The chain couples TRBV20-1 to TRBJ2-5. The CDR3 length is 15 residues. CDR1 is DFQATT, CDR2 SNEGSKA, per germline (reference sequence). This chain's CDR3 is CSARDRLAGKETQYF.

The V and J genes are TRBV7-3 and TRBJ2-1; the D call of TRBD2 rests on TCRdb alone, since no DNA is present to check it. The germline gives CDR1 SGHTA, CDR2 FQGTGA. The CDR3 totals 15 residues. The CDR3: CASSLTAGGRDEPFF.

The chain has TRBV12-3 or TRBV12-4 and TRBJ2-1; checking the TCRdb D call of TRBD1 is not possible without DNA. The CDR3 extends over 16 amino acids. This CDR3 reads CASSLETGGDYNEQFF.

CDR3: CASSYSGPSNSPLHF. The chain employs TRBV5-1 and TRBJ1-6. The CDR3 spans 15 residues. The germline V gene has CDR1 SGHRS and CDR2 YFSETQ.

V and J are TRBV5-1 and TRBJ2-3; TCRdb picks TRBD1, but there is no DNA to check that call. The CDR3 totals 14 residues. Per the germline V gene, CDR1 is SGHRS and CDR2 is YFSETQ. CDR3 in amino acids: CASSFRPSTDTQYF.